The source of this T cell receptor (beta chain) is a study of cytotoxic CD8 clonotypes in ibrutinib-treated CLL. With 3 bases removed from V and 5 bases from J, the gap between germline ends came to 16 bases. The CDR3 is 15 residues long. CDR1 KGHSH and CDR2 LQKENI come from the germline V gene. Profiled with immunoSEQ multiplex PCR; TCRdb holds only in-frame clones, not every one. Counted here are approximately 150,000 clones, approximately 80% occurring once; the ten biggest clones make up about 27%. This clone was observed a few times. The sample was PBMCs, taken after 12 months of ibrutinib treatment. The source is a human donor with chronic lymphocytic leukemia. This sequence joins TRBV18 and TRBJ1-1; D possibly corresponds to TRBD1 (6 bases). The CDR3, as DNA: TGTGCCAGCTCACCGCCGCAGGGGACGAAGACTGAAGCTTTCTTT. Its translation is CASSPPQGTKTEAFF.